Shown below are 16 T cell receptor beta chains from a single sample sequenced in a study of shared clonotypes between healthy human individuals (dated by TCRdb to the early 2020s). The library was built by means of the immunoSEQ multiplex PCR assay. The table was pulled from immuneACCESS by TCRdb, which kept in-frame rearrangements only. Such tables lose some clones; where checked, under half of the loss comes from unresolved V genes, and the rest has no known cause. Within this sample are around 180,000 clones, with 90% to 95% of them counted one time only. The ten largest clonotypes hold approximately 0.07% of the sample. The source material was naive CD4+ T cells sorted from blood. This specimen's cell subset or site label, per the study, means: CD45RA+ positively selected. The receptors stem from a woman between 25 and 40 years old in good health.

The chain uses TRBV7-8 and TRBJ1-1; 9 nucleotides align to TRBD1. Germline V gene data show CDR1 as SGHVS and CDR2 as FQNEAQ. After removal of 9 bases from V and 0 bases from J, the junction contained 8 bases not matched to a gene. There are 15 residues in the CDR3. CDR3 sequence: CASSGTGLLNTEAFF. The DNA for the CDR3 is TGTGCCAGTAGCGGGACAGGGCTTCTGAACACTGAAGCTTTCTTT. The full variable domain, completed using reference TRBV7-8 and TRBJ1-1, is GAGVSQSPRYKVAKRGQDVALRCDPISGHVSLFWYQQALGQGPEFLTYFQNEAQLDKSGLPSDRFFAERPEGSVSTLKIQRTQQEDSAVYLCASSGTGLLNTEAFFGQGTRLTVV.

The chain couples TRBV19 to TRBJ2-3; TRBD2 matches 8 bases. Trimming removed 8 bases from V and 3 bases from J; junction bases left unmatched: 7. Per the germline V gene, CDR1 is LNHDA and CDR2 is SQIVND (reference sequence). The CDR3 totals 14 residues. CDR3 DNA sequence: TGTGCCAGTCGTGATAGCGGGAAAACAGATACGCAGTATTTT. Protein sequence: CASRDSGKTDTQYF.

The chain joins TRBV5-1 to TRBJ2-7, with D possibly being TRBD2 (6 bases). Trimming took 6 bases from V and 0 from J, leaving 10 bases between them. This CDR3 spans 13 amino acids. CDR1 is SGHRS and CDR2 is YFSETQ in the germline V gene. This chain's CDR3 is CASNGGTSYEQYF. Written as DNA, the CDR3 is TGCGCCAGCAATGGGGGGACCTCCTACGAGCAGTACTTC.

The rearrangement links TRBV6-5 to TRBJ1-2; D call uncertain. CDR3 length equals 15 residues. The germline V gene encodes CDR1 MNHEY and CDR2 SVGAGI. Trimming stripped 5 bases from V and 4 bases from J, with 17 bases between. CDR3 nucleotide sequence: TGTGCCAGCAGTGCCTTGAATGGCCTTTCCTATGGCTACACCTTC. Its translation is CASSALNGLSYGYTF.

This clone was found once. The chain is built from TRBV5-4 and TRBJ2-3, with no clear D. V lost 1 base, J lost 3 bases, and 6 bases lay in between. Germline V gene sequence: CDR1 SGHNT, CDR2 YYREEE (reference sequence). The CDR3 is 13 residues long. The CDR3 reads CASSLTSTDTQYF. The DNA of the CDR3 is TGTGCCAGCAGCTTGACATCGACAGATACGCAGTATTTT.

A remark on this clone: Distinct nucleotide sequences in the sample also encode this CDR3. The chain links TRBV28 to TRBJ2-7, with D possibly TRBD2 on 6 matching bases. Germline assignment: CDR1 MDHEN and CDR2 SYDVKM. There are 14 residues in the CDR3. With 2 bases removed from V and 0 bases from J, the gap between germline ends came to 8 bases. CDR3: CASSLGGSSYEQYF. The CDR3 DNA follows: TGTGCCAGCAGTTTAGGGGGGAGCTCCTACGAGCAGTACTTC.

The CDR3 protein is CASSRGQGEEYF. CDR3 DNA sequence: TGTGCCAGCTCTCGCGGACAGGGGGAAGAGTACTTC. The rearrangement uses TRBV18 and TRBJ2-7, with 10 bases fitting TRBD1. This CDR3 has 12 amino acids. CDR1 KGHSH and CDR2 LQKENI come from the germline V gene. J gave up 11 bases and V 6 bases, and 7 bases lay outside the gene matches.

This clone was seen a few times. V gene TRBV15 combines with J gene TRBJ2-7, with 9 bases lining up with TRBD1. From germline, CDR1 is LNHNV and CDR2 YYDKDF (reference sequence). J was trimmed by 2 bases and V by 2 bases; bases with no gene match: 1. This CDR3 has 14 residues. The CDR3 reads CATSRRTGAYEQYF. Written as DNA, the CDR3 is TGTGCCACCAGCAGACGGACAGGGGCCTACGAGCAGTACTTC. The full variable domain, with the rest looked up from reference TRBV15 and TRBJ2-7, is DAMVIQNPRYQVTQFGKPVTLSCSQTLNHNVMYWYQQKSSQAPKLLFHYYDKDFNNEADTPDNFQSRRPNTSFCFLDIRSPGLGDTAMYLCATSRRTGAYEQYFGPGTRLTVT.

This clone has just a few counts. The chain uses TRBV5-1 and TRBJ2-7; 10 bases are a match to TRBD1. The CDR3 has 14 amino acids. The V segment lost 0 bases and the J segment 5 bases; nucleotides outside the gene matches: 2. The germline gives CDR1 SGHRS, CDR2 YFSETQ. This CDR3 is CASSLGQGAHEQYF. The CDR3 coding sequence is TGCGCCAGCAGCTTGGGACAGGGGGCCCACGAGCAGTACTTC.

The chain employs TRBV28 and TRBJ2-1, with 7 nucleotides matching TRBD2. The CDR3 loop spans 15 amino acids. V gave up 4 bases and J gave up 6 bases; unmatched junction bases: 9. Germline V lookup: CDR1 MDHEN, CDR2 SYDVKM. This CDR3 reads CASSSRTRAGNEQFF. In DNA, the CDR3 is TGTGCCAGCAGTTCCCGGACTAGGGCGGGCAATGAGCAGTTCTTC.

The V and J genes are TRBV27 and TRBJ2-5; D might be TRBD1 (6 bases). The CDR3 has 12 residues. Germline values: CDR1 MNHEY, CDR2 SMNVEV (reference sequence). V lost 2 bases to trimming and J lost 11 bases, with 12 bases between them. CDR3 amino acids: CASSLHRVEQYF. The CDR3 region has the DNA TGTGCCAGCAGTTTACACAGGGTTGAGCAGTACTTC.

The rearrangement uses TRBV6-5 and TRBJ2-2; 10 nucleotides line up with TRBD1. V was clipped by 0 bases and J by 4 bases; unmatched bases: 2. The CDR3 is 16 amino acids. The germline V gene has CDR1 MNHEY and CDR2 SVGAGI. The CDR3 spells CASSYSGTGATGELFF. In DNA form, the CDR3 reads TGTGCCAGCAGTTACTCCGGGACAGGGGCCACCGGGGAGCTGTTTTTT.

The V call is TRBV28, the J call TRBJ1-1, with D perhaps matching TRBD1 (6 bases). CDR1 MDHEN and CDR2 SYDVKM come from the germline V gene. The CDR3 spans 13 residues. V was clipped by 6 bases and J by 1 base, with 9 bases between them. CDR3 amino acids: CASRDRQNTEAFF. The CDR3, as DNA: TGTGCCAGCAGGGACAGACAGAACACTGAAGCTTTCTTT.

The chain's CDR3 is CASGKTGADTQYF. The DNA for the CDR3 is TGTGCCAGTGGAAAGACCGGCGCAGATACGCAGTATTTT. This chain connects TRBV19 to TRBJ2-3; D uncertain. V lost 8 bases and J lost 4, with 13 bases in between. This CDR3 region has 13 residues. Germline values: CDR1 LNHDA, CDR2 SQIVND (reference sequence).

This chain joins TRBV20-1 and TRBJ1-3; no clear D. From germline, CDR1 is DFQATT and CDR2 SNEGSKA (reference sequence). The CDR3 loop spans 10 amino acids. In DNA, the CDR3 is TGCAGGGTTCAGGGAAACACCATATATTTT. It codes for CRVQGNTIYF.

The chain has TRBV18 and TRBJ1-1; 8 bases are shared with TRBD1. V shed 4 bases, J shed 1 base, and the junction held 5 bases outside the gene matches. The length of the CDR3 is 15 residues. From germline, CDR1 is KGHSH and CDR2 LQKENI. The chain's CDR3 is CASSRGQGGNTEAFF. The CDR3 nucleotides read TGTGCCAGCTCACGTGGACAGGGTGGGAACACTGAAGCTTTCTTT.